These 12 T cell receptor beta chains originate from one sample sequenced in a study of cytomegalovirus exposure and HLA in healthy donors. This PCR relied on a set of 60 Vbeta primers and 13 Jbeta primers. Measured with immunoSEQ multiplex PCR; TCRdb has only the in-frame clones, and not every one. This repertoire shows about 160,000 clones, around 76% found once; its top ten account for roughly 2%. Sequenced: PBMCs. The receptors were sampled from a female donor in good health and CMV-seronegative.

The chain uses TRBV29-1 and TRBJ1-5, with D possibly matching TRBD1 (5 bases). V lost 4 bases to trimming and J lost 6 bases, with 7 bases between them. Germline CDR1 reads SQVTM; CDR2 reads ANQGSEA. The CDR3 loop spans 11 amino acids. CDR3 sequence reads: CSVGQGQPQHF. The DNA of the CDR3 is TGCAGCGTTGGTCAGGGTCAGCCCCAGCATTTT.

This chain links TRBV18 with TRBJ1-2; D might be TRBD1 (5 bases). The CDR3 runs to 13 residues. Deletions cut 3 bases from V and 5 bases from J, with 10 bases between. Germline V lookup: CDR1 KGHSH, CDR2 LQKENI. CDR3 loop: CASSPGLQYGYTF. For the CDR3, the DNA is TGTGCCAGCTCACCGGGGCTCCAGTATGGCTACACCTTC.

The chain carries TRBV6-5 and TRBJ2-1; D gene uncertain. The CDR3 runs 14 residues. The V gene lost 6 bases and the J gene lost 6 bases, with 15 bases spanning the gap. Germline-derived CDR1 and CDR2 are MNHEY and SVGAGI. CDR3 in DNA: TGTGCCAGCAGCTCACCCGATCCGGGCAATGAGCAGTTCTTC. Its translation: CASSSPDPGNEQFF.

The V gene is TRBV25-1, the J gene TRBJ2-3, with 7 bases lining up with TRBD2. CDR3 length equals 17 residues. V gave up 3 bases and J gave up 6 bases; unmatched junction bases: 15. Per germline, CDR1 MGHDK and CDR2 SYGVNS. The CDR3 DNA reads TGTGCCAGCAGTGAGGGACGACTAGCCTCCCTTAGGGATACGCAGTATTTT. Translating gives CASSEGRLASLRDTQYF.

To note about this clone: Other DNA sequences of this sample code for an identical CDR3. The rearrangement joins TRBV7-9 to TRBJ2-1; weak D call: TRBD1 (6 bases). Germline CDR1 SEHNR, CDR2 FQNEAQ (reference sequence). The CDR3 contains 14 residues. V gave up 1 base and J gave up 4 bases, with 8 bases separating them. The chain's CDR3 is CASSLGTVYNEQFF. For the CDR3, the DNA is TGTGCCAGCAGCTTAGGGACAGTTTACAATGAGCAGTTCTTC.

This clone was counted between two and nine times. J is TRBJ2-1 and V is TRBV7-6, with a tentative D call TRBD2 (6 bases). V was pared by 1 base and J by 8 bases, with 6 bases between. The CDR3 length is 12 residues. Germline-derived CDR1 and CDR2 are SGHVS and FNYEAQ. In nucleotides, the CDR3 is TGTGCCAGCAGCTTAGGGGAGGATGAGCAGTTCTTC. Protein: CASSLGEDEQFF.

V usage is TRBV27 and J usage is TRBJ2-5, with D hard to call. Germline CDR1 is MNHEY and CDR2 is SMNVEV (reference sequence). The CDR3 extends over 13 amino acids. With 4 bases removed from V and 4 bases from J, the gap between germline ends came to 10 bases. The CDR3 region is CASSWAVRETQYF. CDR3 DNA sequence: TGTGCCAGCAGTTGGGCCGTTCGAGAGACCCAGTACTTC.

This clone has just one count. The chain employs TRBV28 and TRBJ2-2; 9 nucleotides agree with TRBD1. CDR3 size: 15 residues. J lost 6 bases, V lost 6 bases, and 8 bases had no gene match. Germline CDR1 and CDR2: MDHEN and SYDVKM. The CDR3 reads CASSLGQGRSGELFF. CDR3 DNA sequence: TGTGCCAGCAGCCTCGGACAGGGGAGGTCCGGGGAGCTGTTTTTT.

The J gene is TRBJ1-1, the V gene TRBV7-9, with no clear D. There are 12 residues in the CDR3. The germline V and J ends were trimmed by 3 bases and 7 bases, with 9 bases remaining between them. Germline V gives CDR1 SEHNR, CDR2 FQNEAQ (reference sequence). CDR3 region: CASSFGSLEAFF. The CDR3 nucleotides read TGTGCCAGCAGCTTCGGGAGCCTTGAAGCTTTCTTT.

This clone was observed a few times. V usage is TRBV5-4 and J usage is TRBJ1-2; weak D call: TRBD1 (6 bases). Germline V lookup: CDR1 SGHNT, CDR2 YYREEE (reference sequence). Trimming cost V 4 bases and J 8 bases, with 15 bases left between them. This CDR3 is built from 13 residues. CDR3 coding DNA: TGTGCCAGCAGCCGCGACAGGCCACGGGGCTACACCTTC. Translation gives CASSRDRPRGYTF.

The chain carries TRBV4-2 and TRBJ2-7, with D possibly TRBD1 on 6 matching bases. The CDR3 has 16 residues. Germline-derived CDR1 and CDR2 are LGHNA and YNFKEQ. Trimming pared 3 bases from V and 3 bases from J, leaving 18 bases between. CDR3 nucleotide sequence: TGTGCCAGCAGCCACAAGACCGGGACACCGATCTACGAGCAGTACTTC. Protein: CASSHKTGTPIYEQYF.

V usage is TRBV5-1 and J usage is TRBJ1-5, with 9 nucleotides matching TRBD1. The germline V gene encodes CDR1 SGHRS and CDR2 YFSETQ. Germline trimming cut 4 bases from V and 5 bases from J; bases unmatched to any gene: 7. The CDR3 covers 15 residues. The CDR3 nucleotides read TGCGCCAGCAGCCTAGGGACAGGGTTACATCAGCCCCAGCATTTT. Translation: CASSLGTGLHQPQHF.